This TCR beta chain originates from a study of blood T cell repertoires in COVID-19 (dated by TCRdb to 2020 to 2021). In the study overall: Samples covering the acute and convalescent phases of COVID-19 were provided by collaborators in the United States, Italy and Spain. Samples came from the ongoing ImmuneRACE study (first 160 participants) plus 1,254 subjects from 6 global collaborators. The repertoires were made available in a free public database intended to serve as a resource for research on the immune response to SARS-CoV-2. HLA class I and class II types, where available, came from metadata supplied by the sample provider rather than from assay-based typing. The material from the prospective study consisted of cDNA or gDNA derived from T cells, B-cell-depleted T cells, or PBMCs. Nearly every sample came with metadata listing a de-identified subject ID, COVID-19 status, age in years and sex. Subjects who had been exposed to COVID-19, were actively infected with it, or had recovered from it provided the deeply sampled blood TCRbeta repertoires that made up the dataset.

The immunoSEQ Assay, a bias-controlled multiplex PCR, was used to amplify TCRbeta CDR3 regions from genomic DNA. Under the source paper's analysis protocol: Nucleated cell counts per sample were estimated from amplification of reference gene primers within the assay. To quantify the absolute abundance of each unique TCRbeta CDR3 rearrangement, sequence reads were collapsed and filtered. For each sample, productive Simpson clonality was calculated as the square root of Simpson's diversity index over productive rearrangements. TCRdb mirrors the immuneACCESS table, restricted to in-frame sequences. Some clones are absent from its copies; in checked studies, under half trace to an unresolved V gene, and the reason for the others is unknown. The V and J calls and clone size come from that table; D and trimming were worked out from the DNA. This sample lists approximately 330,000 clones; roughly 86% were detected once. The ten largest clones add up to roughly a tenth of the sample.

The CDR1 and CDR2 encoded by the germline V gene (reference sequence) are LGHDT and YNNKEL. The CDR3 spans 14 residues, from the cysteine through the phenylalanine. CDR3 DNA only is kept here, 42 bases in frame from base 1. Trimming takes 7 bases from V and 10 bases from J, and the germline ends sit 17 bases apart. Study-wide conclusions, independent of this receptor: How much clinical and demographic metadata was included differed by source and by participant, and the metadata was provided uncurated.

A note on this clone: The clone's antigen remains unknown. No base qualities exist here, and no much larger clone lies one base off it.

One collaborating source in Seattle enrolled patients while the patients were actively infected and followed the patients over time throughout the course of disease. The collaborating institutions used their own protocols to collect whole blood in K2EDTA tubes. For TCRbeta analysis, collaborator samples were shipped as frozen whole blood, as isolated PBMCs, or as DNA extracted from either sample type. The receptor was derived from a man aged 25 to 40 with COVID-19, enrolled during active disease. Here the chain combines TRBV3-1 (or the pseudogene TRBV3-2) and TRBJ1-6; matching of 5 bases hints at TRBD1 as the D gene. The sequencing sample was made of peripheral blood. CDR3 sequence: CASTRDLGRSPLHF. The DNA sequence is as follows: TGTGCCAGCACAAGGGACCTCGGGAGGTCACCCCTCCACTTT.